Shown below are 12 T cell receptor beta chains from a single sample sequenced in a study of CD8 T cells in Susac syndrome. With random hexamers, about 0.5 to 1 ug RNA was reverse transcribed. TCRdb re-derived calls from the immunoSEQ multiplex PCR reads in MiXCR, one entry per CDR3 protein. The data contain roughly 200,000 distinct CDR3 sequences, roughly nine tenths of them singletons. What was sequenced was CD4+ T cells from PBMCs. The receptors were gathered from a human donor with Susac syndrome.

The rearrangement links TRBV10-3 to TRBJ2-1; 9 bases match TRBD2. The CDR3 contains 16 residues. Germline trimming cut 5 bases from V and 3 bases from J; bases unmatched to any gene: 8. Germline CDR1 and CDR2: ENHRY and SYGVKD. CDR3 coding DNA: TGTGCCATCAGTCCCGCGGGAGGGGGCTACTACAATGAGCAGTTCTTC. Encoded protein: CAISPAGGGYYNEQFF.

V is TRBV3-1 and J is TRBJ2-3, with unresolved D. The CDR3 is 12 amino acids. The germline V gene has CDR1 LGHDT and CDR2 YNNKEL (reference sequence). V gave up 0 bases and J gave up 8 bases, with 6 bases separating them. This CDR3 reads CASSQDRVTQYF. In nucleotides, the CDR3 is TGTGCCAGCAGCCAAGACCGTGTTACGCAGTATTTT.

About this clonotype itself: The junction does not match germline at one end; this may be a read error. This chain uses TRBV5-1 with TRBJ2-5; D unclear. Germline assignment: CDR1 SGHRS and CDR2 YFSETQ. CDR3 length: 12 residues. The CDR3 DNA sequence: TGTGCCAGCAGTTTAGGACAAGAGACCCAGTACTTC. Its translation: CASSLGQETQYF.

This sequence joins TRBV3-1 and TRBJ1-1; D unresolved. This CDR3 has 12 residues. The germline gives CDR1 LGHDT, CDR2 YNNKEL (reference sequence). The V end was cut by 1 base, the J end by 2 bases, with 2 bases between. The CDR3 bases are TGTGCCAGCAGCCAAGGCAACACTGAAGCTTTCTTT. Translation: CASSQGNTEAFF.

The V and J genes are TRBV19 and TRBJ2-5, with 8 bases that match TRBD2. This CDR3 has 14 residues. Germline CDR1 reads LNHDA; CDR2 reads SQIVND (reference sequence). After removal of 5 bases from V and 1 base from J, the junction contained 3 bases not matched to a gene. The CDR3 here is CASSPTSVQETQYF. The CDR3, as DNA: TGTGCCAGTAGTCCGACTAGCGTCCAAGAGACCCAGTACTTC.

The chain joins TRBV19 to TRBJ2-2; D possibly corresponds to TRBD1 (6 bases). The CDR3 runs to 14 residues. CDR1 LNHDA and CDR2 SQIVND come from the germline V gene (reference sequence). With 6 bases removed from V and 4 bases from J, the gap between germline ends came to 12 bases. The CDR3 nucleotides read TGTGCCAGTAGCAAAACAGGGTTCACCGGGGAGCTGTTTTTT. It codes for CASSKTGFTGELFF.

The V call is TRBV19, the J call TRBJ2-1; D is perhaps TRBD2 (6 bases). V was cut by 4 bases and J by 12 bases, with 16 bases left in between. CDR1 LNHDA and CDR2 SQIVND come from the germline V gene (reference sequence). There are 13 residues in the CDR3. The CDR3 bases are TGTGCCAGTAGTACTCGGGGCCGGGACTCGCAGTTCTTC. The encoded protein is CASSTRGRDSQFF. Combining the CDR3 with reference TRBV19 and TRBJ2-1 gives the whole variable domain DGGITQSPKYLFRKEGQNVTLSCEQNLNHDAMYWYRQDPGQGLRLIYYSQIVNDFQKGDIAEGYSVSREKKESFPLTVTSAQKNPTAFYLCASSTRGRDSQFFGPGTRLTVL.

This clonotype was counted a single time. This chain connects TRBV19 to TRBJ1-2; 9 positions agree with TRBD1. This CDR3 is 14 amino acids long. Germline V gene lookup returns CDR1 LNHDA and CDR2 SQIVND (reference sequence). Trimming at V came to 6 bases and at J to 7 bases, leaving 9 bases not matched to a gene. CDR3 nucleotides: TGTGCCAGTAGGACCGGGACAGGGATCAGTGGCTACACCTTC. This translates into CASRTGTGISGYTF.

This clonotype was recorded only once. Lacking the conserved final phenylalanine or tryptophan, this CDR3 likely reflects a read error. The J gene is TRBJ2-5, the V gene TRBV6-2 or TRBV6-3, with a possible D match to TRBD1 (6 bases). CDR1 is MNHEY, CDR2 SVGEGT, per germline. Trimming stripped 0 bases from V and 5 bases from J, with 10 bases between. The CDR3 runs 14 residues. Written as DNA, the CDR3 is TGTGCCAGCAGTTACTCGGGGACATTCGAGACCCAGTACCTC. This translates into CASSYSGTFETQYL.

V is TRBV11-2 and J is TRBJ2-1, with a possible D match to TRBD2 (6 bases). The V end was cut by 8 bases, the J end by 7 bases, with 15 bases between. From germline, CDR1 is SGHAT and CDR2 FQNNGV. CDR3 length: 13 residues. CDR3 nucleotide sequence: TGTGCCAGCCTCCTTTCAGGAGGGAATGAGCAGTTCTTC. It specifies CASLLSGGNEQFF.

The DNA of the CDR3 is TGTGCCAGCAGCTTAAGTCACAGGAACACTGAAGCTTTCTTT. Its translation is CASSLSHRNTEAFF. This sequence joins TRBV7-9 and TRBJ1-1, with D hard to call. CDR3 length: 14 amino acids. With 2 bases removed from V and 1 base from J, the gap between germline ends came to 8 bases. Germline-derived CDR1 and CDR2 are SEHNR and FQNEAQ (reference sequence).

This sequence joins TRBV10-3 and TRBJ2-1; D call uncertain. V was cut by 3 bases and J by 9 bases, with 6 bases left in between. Germline CDR1 is ENHRY and CDR2 is SYGVKD. This CDR3 comprises 11 residues. CDR3 amino acids: CAISELGEQFF. The CDR3 DNA is TGTGCCATCAGTGAATTGGGTGAGCAGTTCTTC.